A few counts support the clone carrying this T cell receptor (beta chain). Its antigen remains unidentified. The sample is drawn from a study of regulatory T cells in long-lasting Graves disease. The germline V gene has CDR1 SGHRS and CDR2 YFSETQ. Trimming removed 1 base from V and 5 bases from J, with 17 bases in between. CDR3 size: 16 residues. The study's findings and limits: Persistent disease was associated with favored TRBV28 usage and with favored use of TRBJ1-2 and TRBJ2-5.

Investigators prepared the TCR beta libraries by applying iRepertoire HTBI primers and Arm-PCR of CDR3 regions. TCRdb fed the multiplex PCR reads into MiXCR, producing one record per CDR3 protein. The sample shows some 500,000 distinct CDR3 sequences, around an eighth of them seen only once. The time point here: newly diagnosed GD, antithyroid drugs for less than 3 months. Generation of the TCR library employed RNA extracted from PBMCs. The sample was also reused in another study, on T cells in Graves' hyperthyroidism and ophthalmopathy. That report adds: The authors' 13 V-J model separated ophthalmopathy from stable hyperthyroidism.

This sequence joins TRBV5-1 and TRBJ2-3; a weak D match, TRBD2 (7 bases). The origin of this receptor is a man aged 30 to 39 with Graves disease. The sample was peripheral blood mononuclear cells (PBMCs), taken at new diagnosis, from a patient treated with antithyroid drugs. The CDR3: CASSLIGGLAQDTQYF. As DNA, the CDR3 is TGCGCCAGCAGCTTGATCGGGGGGCTGGCGCAAGATACGCAGTATTTT.